These 3 T cell receptor beta chains came from one sample sequenced in a study of regulatory T cells in long-lasting Graves disease. CDR3 regions were amplified by Arm-PCR using iRepertoire HTBI primers to build TCR beta libraries. TCRdb used MiXCR to reprocess the multiplex PCR reads, holding one entry per CDR3 protein. Here the sample spans roughly 400,000 distinct CDR3 sequences, around 23% being singletons. Noted time point: persistent/refractory GD, antithyroid drugs over 5 years with positive TRAb. From PBMCs, RNA was extracted and then used to make the TCR library. The sample here was peripheral blood mononuclear cells (PBMCs), taken when the disease was refractory, from a patient treated with antithyroid drugs. These receptors came from a female donor with Graves disease.

The gene calls are TRBV2 and TRBJ1-5; D might be TRBD1 (6 bases). Germline CDR1 reads SNHLY; CDR2 reads FYNNEI. This CDR3 has 15 amino acids. Trimming took 6 bases from V and 5 from J, leaving 17 bases between them. The CDR3 sequence: CASRESRGSHQPQHF. The CDR3 region has the DNA TGTGCCAGCAGGGAGAGCAGGGGATCGCATCAGCCCCAGCATTTT.

This clonotype was detected many times. The J gene is TRBJ2-7, the V gene TRBV28; 11 bases align to TRBD2. Germline assignment: CDR1 MDHEN and CDR2 SYDVKM. V dropped 5 bases and J dropped 3; count of bases not matched to a gene: 9. CDR3 size: 16 residues. The CDR3 nucleotides read TGTGCCAGCAGTGCGCCGGGACTAGCGGACCTCTACGAGCAGTACTTC. Translation: CASSAPGLADLYEQYF.

This clonotype has at least ten counts. The chain carries TRBV28 and TRBJ1-2; no clear D gene. There are 14 residues in the CDR3. Germline V gene sequence: CDR1 MDHEN, CDR2 SYDVKM. Trimming pared 7 bases from V and 3 bases from J, leaving 15 bases between. The CDR3 reads CASIKEGRHYGYTF. The CDR3 DNA follows: TGTGCCAGCATCAAAGAGGGCAGACACTATGGCTACACCTTC.